This TCR beta chain was captured in a study of regulatory T cells in long-lasting Graves disease. This clonotype has at least ten counts. Its antigen is currently unknown. V was shortened by 5 bases and J by 7 bases, with 17 bases between the two germline ends. The CDR3 runs to 14 residues. Looked up from germline, CDR1 is SNHLY and CDR2 is FYNNEI. The authors built TCR beta libraries using iRepertoire HTBI primers and Arm-PCR of CDR3 regions. TCRdb re-derived calls from the multiplex PCR reads in MiXCR, one entry per CDR3 protein. This table has 420,000 or so distinct CDR3 sequences, about a sixth appearing once. Study-wide findings and caveats: Preferential use of TRBV28, TRBJ1-2 and TRBJ2-5 was seen in persistent disease. Persistent Graves' patients possessed reduced TCR diversity relative to recently diagnosed ones.

Sample time point: newly diagnosed GD, antithyroid drugs for less than 3 months. From RNA extracted from PBMCs, the TCR library was made. This sample also belongs to another study, concerning T cells in Graves' hyperthyroidism and ophthalmopathy. This second report adds: Patients aged 18 to 65 had newly diagnosed hyperthyroidism lasting under 2 months.

This sample comprised peripheral blood mononuclear cells (PBMCs), obtained at new diagnosis, from a patient treated with antithyroid drugs. The rearrangement joins TRBV2 to TRBJ1-2; D gene uncertain. This TCR was sampled from a young woman with Graves disease. The CDR3 protein is CASSLDGAALGYTF. The DNA for the CDR3 is TGTGCCAGCAGTCTGGACGGCGCCGCACTTGGCTACACCTTC.